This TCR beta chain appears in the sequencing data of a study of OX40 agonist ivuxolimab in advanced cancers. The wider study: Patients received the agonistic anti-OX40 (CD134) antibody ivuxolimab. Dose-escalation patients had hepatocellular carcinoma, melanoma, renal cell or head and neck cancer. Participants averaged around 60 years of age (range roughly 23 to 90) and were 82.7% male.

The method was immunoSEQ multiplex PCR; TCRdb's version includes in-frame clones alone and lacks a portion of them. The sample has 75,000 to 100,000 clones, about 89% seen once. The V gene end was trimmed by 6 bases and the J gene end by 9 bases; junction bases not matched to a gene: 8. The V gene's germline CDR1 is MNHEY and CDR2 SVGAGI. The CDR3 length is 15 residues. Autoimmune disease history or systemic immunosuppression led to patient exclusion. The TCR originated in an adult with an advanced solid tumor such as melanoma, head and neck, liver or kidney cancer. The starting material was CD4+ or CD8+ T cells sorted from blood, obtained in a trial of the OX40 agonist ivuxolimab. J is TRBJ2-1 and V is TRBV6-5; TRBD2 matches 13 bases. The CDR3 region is CASSPGLAGAAEQFF. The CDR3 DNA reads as TGTGCCAGCAGCCCCGGACTAGCGGGAGCCGCTGAGCAGTTCTTC.